This entry lists 20 T cell receptor beta chains sequenced from one sample in a study of cytomegalovirus exposure and HLA in healthy donors. The PCR employed 60 Vbeta primers together with 13 Jbeta primers. TCRdb's table, derived via immunoSEQ multiplex PCR, lists solely in-frame clones and lacks some. The sample lists over 50,000 clones, roughly four fifths occurring once. The sequenced sample was PBMCs. These TCRs come from a man aged 35 to 55 in good health and CMV-seronegative.

This clone was recorded once. The chain has TRBV6-6 and TRBJ1-6, with 7 bases fitting TRBD1. After removal of 5 bases from V and 7 bases from J, the junction contained 5 bases not matched to a gene. CDR3 size: 14 residues. CDR1 is MNHNY, CDR2 SVGAGI, per germline (reference sequence). CDR3 coding DNA: TGTGCCAGCAGTCAAGGGGGCGAAAATTCACCCCTCCACTTT. Encoded protein: CASSQGGENSPLHF.

The V call is TRBV30, the J call TRBJ1-4; TRBD1 matches 9 bases. The CDR3 spans 12 residues. In germline, CDR1 is GTSNPN, CDR2 SVGIG (reference sequence). Losses at the gene ends were 3 bases for V and 7 bases for J; bases not matched to a gene: 0. Here the CDR3 DNA reads TGTGCCTGGAGGGGACAGGGTGAAAAACTGTTTTTT. This gives the protein CAWRGQGEKLFF.

This clone was found a few times. This sequence joins TRBV2 and TRBJ1-1; D remains ambiguous. This CDR3 is 12 amino acids long. V lost 5 bases, J lost 2 bases, and 6 bases lay in between. Per germline, CDR1 SNHLY and CDR2 FYNNEI. The CDR3 nucleotides are TGTGCCAGCAGTATTACAAACACTGAAGCTTTCTTT. This translates into CASSITNTEAFF.

The DNA of the CDR3 is TGTGCCAGCAGCTTAGACTCAGGGTCCAATTCACCCCTCCACTTT. It is translated as CASSLDSGSNSPLHF. V and J are TRBV11-3 and TRBJ1-6; TRBD1 might be the D (5 bases). V lost 0 bases and J lost 7, with 10 bases in between. The length of the CDR3 is 15 residues. CDR1 is SGHNT, CDR2 YENEEA, per germline.

The chain couples TRBV18 to TRBJ1-4; TRBD1 aligns across 7 bases. CDR3 length: 14 amino acids. Per the germline V gene, CDR1 is KGHSH and CDR2 is LQKENI. Trimming at V came to 4 bases and at J to 7 bases, leaving 6 bases not matched to a gene. CDR3 DNA sequence: TGTGCCAGCTCACAGACAGGGAACCTTGAAAAACTGTTTTTT. This gives the protein CASSQTGNLEKLFF.

This rearrangement joins TRBV7-9 to TRBJ1-6; 7 bases line up with TRBD1. V was clipped by 6 bases and J by 8 bases; unmatched bases: 7. The CDR3 runs 14 residues. The germline gives CDR1 SEHNR, CDR2 FQNEAQ (reference sequence). The CDR3 sequence is CASSATGWDSPLHF. As DNA, the CDR3 is TGTGCCAGCAGTGCGACAGGGTGGGATTCACCCCTCCACTTT.

CDR3 amino acids: CASSLGSYSYEQYF. The DNA for the CDR3 is TGCGCCAGCAGCCTGGGAAGCTACTCCTACGAGCAGTACTTC. The chain employs TRBV5-1 and TRBJ2-7; D unclear. This CDR3 spans 14 amino acids. V lost 4 bases, J lost 0 bases, and 11 bases lay in between. The germline V gene has CDR1 SGHRS and CDR2 YFSETQ.

The chain has TRBV19 and TRBJ2-3; TRBD1 aligns across 7 bases. From germline, CDR1 is LNHDA and CDR2 SQIVND (reference sequence). The CDR3 runs 15 residues. V shed 6 bases and J 5 bases; nucleotides not matched to a gene: 11. This chain's CDR3 is CASRPPGGRGDTQYF. CDR3 DNA: TGTGCCAGTAGACCCCCAGGGGGACGCGGAGATACGCAGTATTTT.

The chain recombines TRBV5-4 with TRBJ1-2; maybe TRBD1 (5 bases). Germline V CDR1 and CDR2: SGHNT, YYREEE (reference sequence). The CDR3 has 16 residues. V was trimmed by 3 bases and J by 0 bases, leaving 15 bases between them. The CDR3 loop reads CASSSGGSVTNYGYTF. CDR3 nucleotide sequence: TGTGCCAGCAGCTCGGGGGGGTCGGTTACTAACTATGGCTACACCTTC.

V and J are TRBV12-5 and TRBJ2-3; 14 nucleotides line up with TRBD2. This CDR3 region has 18 residues. Germline loops: CDR1 LGHNT, CDR2 FRNRAP. Trimming cost V 6 bases and J 0 bases; bases outside gene matches: 8. CDR3 nucleotide sequence: TGTGCTAGTGGCCGAGGACTAGCGGGGGGTCCTAGCACAGATACGCAGTATTTT. Encoded protein: CASGRGLAGGPSTDTQYF.

This clone was detected only a few times. The CDR3, as DNA: TGTGCCAGCACCCGTGGGACAGGAGGAAACACCATATATTTT. It is translated as CASTRGTGGNTIYF. The genes are TRBV6-5 and TRBJ1-3, with 8 bases lining up with TRBD1. The CDR3 covers 14 residues. V lost 7 bases to trimming and J lost 4 bases; unmatched junction nucleotides: 6. Germline assignment: CDR1 MNHEY and CDR2 SVGAGI.

V gene TRBV11-1 combines with J gene TRBJ2-2; 9 bases agree with TRBD2. The J segment lost 7 bases and the V segment lost 6 bases, leaving 15 bases of the junction unmatched. Germline CDR1 reads SGHAT; CDR2 reads FQDESV (reference sequence). This CDR3 is 17 amino acids long. The CDR3 region has the DNA TGTGCCAGCAGGGCCCCGGGACTAGCTGGACTGGGCGGGGAGCTGTTTTTT. Translated, it gives CASRAPGLAGLGGELFF. The full variable domain, with the rest looked up from reference TRBV11-1 and TRBJ2-2, is EAEVAQSPRYKITEKSQAVAFWCDPISGHATLYWYRQILGQGPELLVQFQDESVVDDSQLPKDRFSAERLKGVDSTLKIQPAELGDSAMYLCASRAPGLAGLGGELFFGEGSRLTVL.

The gene calls are TRBV6-5 and TRBJ1-1; 7 bases align to TRBD1. CDR3 length equals 16 residues. Germline V lookup: CDR1 MNHEY, CDR2 SVGAGI. V lost 6 bases to trimming and J lost 4 bases; unmatched junction nucleotides: 14. The CDR3 DNA follows: TGTGCCAGCAGCTACAACCGGGGGACAGAGATCACTGAAGCTTTCTTT. It specifies CASSYNRGTEITEAFF.

V is TRBV28 and J is TRBJ2-2; D not certain. There are 13 residues in the CDR3. V dropped 7 bases and J dropped 2 bases, with 8 bases sitting between them. Germline loops: CDR1 MDHEN, CDR2 SYDVKM. The CDR3 bases are TGTGCCAGCACCTCCCTAAACACCGGGGAGCTGTTTTTT. It codes for CASTSLNTGELFF.

This chain joins TRBV25-1 and TRBJ1-2; D possibly corresponds to TRBD1 (6 bases). The germline V gene has CDR1 MGHDK and CDR2 SYGVNS. CDR3 length: 13 residues. V was shortened by 8 bases and J by 7 bases, with 17 bases between the two germline ends. The CDR3 here is CASFKTGEGGYTF. The CDR3 nucleotides are TGTGCCAGCTTCAAGACAGGAGAGGGTGGCTACACCTTC.

The rearrangement joins TRBV30 to TRBJ1-1; weak D call: TRBD1 (5 bases). V lost 5 bases to trimming and J lost 6 bases, with 19 bases between them. This CDR3 is built from 14 residues. Germline values: CDR1 GTSNPN, CDR2 SVGIG (reference sequence). The CDR3 DNA is TGTGCCTGGGGGAAGTTACAAGGGGATTCTGAAGCTTTCTTT. It codes for CAWGKLQGDSEAFF.

The chain has TRBV2 and TRBJ2-1; 9 bases map to TRBD1. Germline V lookup: CDR1 SNHLY, CDR2 FYNNEI. The CDR3 sequence is 13 residues long. Unmatched junction bases numbered 5, after V lost 4 bases and J lost 10 bases. The CDR3 sequence is CASSGDRVSEQFF. As DNA, the CDR3 is TGTGCCAGCAGTGGGGACAGGGTATCCGAGCAGTTCTTC.

The CDR3: CASRETGINTGELFF. In DNA form, the CDR3 reads TGTGCCAGCAGGGAAACAGGGATCAACACCGGGGAGCTGTTTTTT. The chain carries TRBV2 and TRBJ2-2, with D tentatively TRBD1 (6 bases). CDR3 length equals 15 residues. The germline V gene encodes CDR1 SNHLY and CDR2 FYNNEI. V dropped 6 bases and J dropped 2 bases, with 13 bases sitting between them.

The genes are TRBV5-1 and TRBJ1-4, with D possibly TRBD1 on 5 matching bases. V was clipped by 1 base and J by 1 base, with 8 bases between them. This CDR3 has 15 residues. Germline V gene data show CDR1 as SGHRS and CDR2 as YFSETQ. CDR3 loop: CASSLRRGTNEKLFF. DNA for the CDR3: TGCGCCAGCAGCTTGCGGAGGGGAACTAATGAAAAACTGTTTTTT. Based on the CDR3 plus reference TRBV5-1 and TRBJ1-4, the full variable domain is KAGVTQTPRYLIKTRGQQVTLSCSPISGHRSVSWYQQTPGQGLQFLFEYFSETQRNKGNFPGRFSGRQFSNSRSEMNVSTLELGDSALYLCASSLRRGTNEKLFFGSGTQLSVL.

The chain is built from TRBV11-2 and TRBJ1-6, with 7 bases fitting TRBD1. The trim removed 5 bases at V and 7 bases at J, leaving 2 bases unmatched. This CDR3 comprises 13 residues. Germline V lookup: CDR1 SGHAT, CDR2 FQNNGV. The CDR3 DNA is TGTGCCAGCAGCGGGACAGCGAATTCACCCCTCCACTTT. It is translated as CASSGTANSPLHF.